This T cell receptor beta chain emerged from a study of cytomegalovirus exposure and HLA in healthy donors. This clone showed up just once. As yet, its antigen is unknown. CDR1 MNHNS and CDR2 SASEGT come from the germline V gene. Trimming took 8 bases from V and 3 from J; bases not matched to a gene: 7. CDR3 length: 15 amino acids. Whole-study results and caveats: V- and J-gene trimming in TCR beta was tied to a missense DCLRE1C variant by an analysis performed later. CMV serostatus was the sole immune exposure data available. The dataset shows that most TCR sequences were rare, while some public TCRs occurred in many donors.

Both 60 Vbeta primers and 13 Jbeta primers went into the PCR. TCRdb's table, derived via immunoSEQ multiplex PCR, lists solely in-frame clones and lacks some. In the table there are some 200,000 clones, approximately 70% of which are singletons. The clonotype was recovered from a man in his forties in good health and CMV-seropositive. This chain uses TRBV6-1 with TRBJ1-6, with TRBD1 matching 7 bases. The source material was PBMCs. CDR3 region: CASGRGGGYNSPLHF. CDR3 bases: TGTGCCAGCGGTCGAGGGGGCGGCTATAATTCACCCCTCCACTTT.